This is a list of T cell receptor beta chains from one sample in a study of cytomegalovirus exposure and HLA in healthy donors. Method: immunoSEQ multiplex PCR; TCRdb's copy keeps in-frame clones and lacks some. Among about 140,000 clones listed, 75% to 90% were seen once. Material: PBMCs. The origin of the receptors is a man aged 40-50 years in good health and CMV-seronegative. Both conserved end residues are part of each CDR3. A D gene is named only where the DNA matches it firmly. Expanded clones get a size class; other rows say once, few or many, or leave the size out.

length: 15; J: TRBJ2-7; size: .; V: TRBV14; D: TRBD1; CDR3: CASSILGQGGYEQYF; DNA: TGTGCCAGCAGCATCCTCGGACAGGGGGGCTACGAGCAGTACTTC
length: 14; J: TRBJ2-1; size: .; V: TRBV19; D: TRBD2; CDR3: CASSPGLAGGEQFF; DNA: TGTGCCAGTAGCCCCGGACTAGCCGGCGGTGAGCAGTTCTTC
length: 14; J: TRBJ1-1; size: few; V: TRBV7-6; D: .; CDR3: CASSSRTVNTEAFF; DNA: TGTGCCAGCAGCTCCCGGACAGTGAACACTGAAGCTTTCTTT
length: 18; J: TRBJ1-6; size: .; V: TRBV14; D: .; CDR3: CASAQRQITSINNSPLHF; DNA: TGTGCCAGCGCCCAGAGGCAGATAACCTCCATAAATAATTCACCCCTCCACTTT
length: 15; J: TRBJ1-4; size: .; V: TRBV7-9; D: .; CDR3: CASSSPENSDEKLFF; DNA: TGTGCCAGCAGCAGCCCCGAGAATTCGGATGAAAAACTGTTTTTT
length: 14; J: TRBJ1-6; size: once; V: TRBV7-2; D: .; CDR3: CASSLYPGNSPLHF; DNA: TGTGCCAGCAGCTTATACCCAGGGAATTCACCCCTCCACTTT
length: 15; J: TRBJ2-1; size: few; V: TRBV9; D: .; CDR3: CASSVGTLGANEQFF; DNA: TGTGCCAGCAGCGTAGGGACACTTGGGGCCAATGAGCAGTTCTTC
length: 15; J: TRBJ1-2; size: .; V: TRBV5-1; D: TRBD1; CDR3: CASSLRTGGENGYTF; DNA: TGCGCCAGCAGCTTGCGGACAGGGGGCGAGAATGGCTACACCTTC
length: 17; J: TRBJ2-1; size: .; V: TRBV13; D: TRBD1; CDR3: CASSSTRTGFPYNEQFF; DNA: TGTGCCAGCAGCTCTACACGGACAGGGTTCCCCTACAATGAGCAGTTCTTC
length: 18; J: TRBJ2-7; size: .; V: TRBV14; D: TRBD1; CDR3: CASSQDQLLRTGFNEQYF; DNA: TGTGCCAGCAGCCAAGATCAATTATTAAGGACAGGATTTAATGAGCAGTACTTC
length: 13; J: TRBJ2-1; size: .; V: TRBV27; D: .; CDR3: CASSPGGYNEQFF; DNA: TGTGCCAGCTCCCCAGGAGGTTACAATGAGCAGTTCTTC
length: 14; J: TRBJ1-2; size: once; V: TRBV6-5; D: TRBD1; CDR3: CASSRDRENYGYTF; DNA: TGTGCCAGCAGTCGGGACAGGGAAAACTATGGCTACACCTTC
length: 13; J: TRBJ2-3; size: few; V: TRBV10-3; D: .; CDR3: CATWTESTDTQYF; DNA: TGTGCCACCTGGACAGAAAGCACAGATACGCAGTATTTT
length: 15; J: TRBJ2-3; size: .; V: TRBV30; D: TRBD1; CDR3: CAWRGDRGPTDTQYF; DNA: TGTGCCTGGAGGGGGGACAGGGGTCCCACAGATACGCAGTATTTT
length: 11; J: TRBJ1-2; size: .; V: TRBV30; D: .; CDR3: CAWSVLLGYTF; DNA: TGTGCCTGGAGTGTACTTTTAGGCTACACCTTC
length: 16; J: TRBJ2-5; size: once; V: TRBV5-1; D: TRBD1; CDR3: CASSPTGSKGVETQYF; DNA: TGCGCCAGCAGCCCGACAGGGTCAAAAGGGGTGGAGACCCAGTACTTC
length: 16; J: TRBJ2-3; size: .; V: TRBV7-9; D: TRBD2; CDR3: CASSLGERGDTDTQYF; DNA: TGTGCCAGCAGCTTAGGAGAGCGGGGGGACACAGATACGCAGTATTTT
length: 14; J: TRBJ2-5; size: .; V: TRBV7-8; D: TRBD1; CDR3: CASSPGTGGETQYF; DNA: TGTGCCAGCAGCCCCGGGACAGGGGGCGAGACCCAGTACTTC
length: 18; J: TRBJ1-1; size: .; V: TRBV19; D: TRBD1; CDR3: CASSIDPLGDRANTEAFF; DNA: TGTGCCAGTAGTATAGATCCTCTCGGGGACAGGGCCAACACTGAAGCTTTCTTT
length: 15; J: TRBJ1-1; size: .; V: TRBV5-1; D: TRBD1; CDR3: CASSSWTGGITEAFF; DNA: TGCGCCAGCAGCTCCTGGACAGGGGGGATAACTGAAGCTTTCTTT
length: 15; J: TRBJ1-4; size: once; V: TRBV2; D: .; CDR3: CASNPGHATNEKLFF; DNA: TGTGCCAGCAATCCCGGACACGCAACTAATGAAAAACTGTTTTTT
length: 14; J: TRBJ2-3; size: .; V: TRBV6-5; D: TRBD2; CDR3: CASNQGLDTDTQYF; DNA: TGTGCCAGCAATCAGGGACTAGACACAGATACGCAGTATTTT
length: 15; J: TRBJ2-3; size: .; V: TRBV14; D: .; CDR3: CASSQGDLFTDTQYF; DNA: TGTGCCAGCAGCCAAGGGGACTTATTCACAGATACGCAGTATTTT
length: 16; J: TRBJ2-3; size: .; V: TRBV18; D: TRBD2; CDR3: CASSPETSGPGDTQYF; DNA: TGTGCCAGCTCACCGGAGACTAGCGGGCCGGGAGATACGCAGTATTTT
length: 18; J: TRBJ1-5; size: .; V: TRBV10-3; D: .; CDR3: CAISESKGGTGSNQPQHF; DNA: TGTGCCATCAGTGAGTCGAAAGGGGGAACAGGGAGCAATCAGCCCCAGCATTTT
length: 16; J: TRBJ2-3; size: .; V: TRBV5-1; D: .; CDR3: CARTWERRSGTDTQYF; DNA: TGCGCCAGGACCTGGGAGCGGAGGAGTGGCACAGATACGCAGTATTTT
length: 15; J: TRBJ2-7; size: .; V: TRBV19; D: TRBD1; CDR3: CASTATGTGGYEQYF; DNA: TGTGCCAGTACCGCCACCGGGACAGGGGGTTACGAGCAGTACTTC
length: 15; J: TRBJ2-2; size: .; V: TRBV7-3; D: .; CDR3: CASSPDGGLTGELFF; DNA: TGTGCCAGCAGCCCGGACGGAGGGCTCACCGGGGAGCTGTTTTTT
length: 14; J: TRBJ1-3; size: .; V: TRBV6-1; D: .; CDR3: CASIITTGGNTIYF; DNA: TGTGCCAGCATCATCACGACCGGCGGAAACACCATATATTTT
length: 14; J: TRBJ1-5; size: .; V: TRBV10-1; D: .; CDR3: CASSEGGGNQPQHF; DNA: TGCGCCAGCAGTGAAGGAGGCGGGAATCAGCCCCAGCATTTT
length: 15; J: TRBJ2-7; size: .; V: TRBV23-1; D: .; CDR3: CASSQLTPDEAEQYF; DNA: TGCGCCAGCAGTCAACTCACCCCAGATGAGGCCGAGCAGTACTTC
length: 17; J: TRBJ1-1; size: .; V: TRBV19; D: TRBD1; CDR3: CASSIVGTGFEDTEAFF; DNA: TGTGCCAGTAGTATAGTGGGGACAGGGTTTGAGGACACTGAAGCTTTCTTT
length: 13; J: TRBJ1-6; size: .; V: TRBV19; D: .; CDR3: CASSYGRGSPLHF; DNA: TGTGCCAGTAGTTACGGGAGAGGGTCACCCCTCCACTTT
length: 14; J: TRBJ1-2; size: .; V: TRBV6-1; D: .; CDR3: CASRDSGSPGGYTF; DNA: TGTGCCAGCAGGGATTCAGGTTCCCCCGGTGGCTACACCTTC
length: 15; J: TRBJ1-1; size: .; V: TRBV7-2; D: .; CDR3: CASSPHRQGSTEAFF; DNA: TGTGCCAGCAGCCCCCATCGGCAGGGAAGCACTGAAGCTTTCTTT
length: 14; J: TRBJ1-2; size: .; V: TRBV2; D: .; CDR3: CASSGGGTFYGYTF; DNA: TGTGCCAGCAGTGGGGGAGGGACGTTCTATGGCTACACCTTC
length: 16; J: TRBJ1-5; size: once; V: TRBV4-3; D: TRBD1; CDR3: CASSQDRGQGGQPQHF; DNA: TGCGCCAGCAGCCAAGATCGGGGACAGGGGGGTCAGCCCCAGCATTTT
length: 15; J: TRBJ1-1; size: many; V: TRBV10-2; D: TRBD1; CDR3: CASFGWGQSNTEAFF; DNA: TGCGCCAGCTTCGGATGGGGACAGAGTAACACTGAAGCTTTCTTT